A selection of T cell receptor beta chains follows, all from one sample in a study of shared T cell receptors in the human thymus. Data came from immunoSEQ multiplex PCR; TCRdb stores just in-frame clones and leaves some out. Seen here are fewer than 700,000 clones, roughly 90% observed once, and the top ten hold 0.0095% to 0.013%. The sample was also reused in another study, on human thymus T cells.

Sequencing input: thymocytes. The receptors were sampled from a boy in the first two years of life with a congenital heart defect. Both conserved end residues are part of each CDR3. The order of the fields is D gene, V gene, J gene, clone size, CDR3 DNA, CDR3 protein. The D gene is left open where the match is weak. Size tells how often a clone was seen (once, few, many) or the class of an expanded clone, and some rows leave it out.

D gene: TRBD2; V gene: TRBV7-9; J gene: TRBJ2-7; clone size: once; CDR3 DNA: TGTGCCAGCAGCTATATCTTCGGACTAGCGCAGAACGAGCAGTACTTC; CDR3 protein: CASSYIFGLAQNEQYF
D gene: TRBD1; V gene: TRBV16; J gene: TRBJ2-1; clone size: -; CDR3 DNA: TGTGCCAGCAACTGGGACAGGGGAATCAATGAGCAGTTCTTC; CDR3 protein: CASNWDRGINEQFF
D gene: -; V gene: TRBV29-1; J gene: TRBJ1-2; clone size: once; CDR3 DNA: TGCAGCGCCCCCTGTGGGGGCTCCTATGGCTACACCTTC; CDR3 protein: CSAPCGGSYGYTF
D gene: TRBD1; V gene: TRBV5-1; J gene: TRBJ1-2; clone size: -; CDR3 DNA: TGCGCCAGCAGCTTGGACCGGGACAGGGCTAACGGCTACACCTTC; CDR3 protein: CASSLDRDRANGYTF
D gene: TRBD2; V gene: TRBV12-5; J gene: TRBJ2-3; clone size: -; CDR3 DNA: TGTGCTAGTGGTTTGGTAAGGTTAGCGGGAGGATATACGCAGTATTTT; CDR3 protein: CASGLVRLAGGYTQYF
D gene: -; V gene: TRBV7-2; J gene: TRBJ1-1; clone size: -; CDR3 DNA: TGTGCCGTCATTTGGGGGGGTCAGAACACTGAAGCTTTCTTT; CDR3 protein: CAVIWGGQNTEAFF
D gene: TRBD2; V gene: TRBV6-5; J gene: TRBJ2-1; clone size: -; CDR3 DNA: TGTGCCAGCAGTTTCTCCTCTGGCGGGAGGGCACATGAGCAGTTCTTC; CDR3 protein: CASSFSSGGRAHEQFF
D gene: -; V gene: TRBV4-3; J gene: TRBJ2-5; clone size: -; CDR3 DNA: TGCGCCAGCAGCCAAGTGGCAGGCGAGACCCAGTACTTC; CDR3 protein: CASSQVAGETQYF
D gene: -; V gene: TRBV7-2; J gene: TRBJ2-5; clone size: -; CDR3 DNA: TGTGCCAGCAGCCCCCCCCAGCGGTCCAAAGAGACCCAGTACTTC; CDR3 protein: CASSPPQRSKETQYF
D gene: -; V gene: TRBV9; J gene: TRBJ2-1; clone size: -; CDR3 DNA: TGTGCCAGCAGCGGGACCGGGGTCCGGGTTCAATACAATGAGCAGTTCTTC; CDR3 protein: CASSGTGVRVQYNEQFF
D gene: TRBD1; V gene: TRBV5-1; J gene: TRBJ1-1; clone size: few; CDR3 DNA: TGCGCCAGCAGCTTGGAGGGACAGATGAACACTGAAGCTTTCTTT; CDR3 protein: CASSLEGQMNTEAFF
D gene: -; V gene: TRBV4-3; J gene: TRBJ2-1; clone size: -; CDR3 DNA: TGCGCCAGCAGCCCACCGGGGCGGGGCACCTCCTACAATGAGCAGTTCTTC; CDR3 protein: CASSPPGRGTSYNEQFF
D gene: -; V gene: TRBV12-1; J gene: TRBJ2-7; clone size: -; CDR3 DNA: TGTGCCAGCAGCTTGAACGGGACAAGCTCCTACGAGCAGTACTTC; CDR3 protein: CASSLNGTSSYEQYF
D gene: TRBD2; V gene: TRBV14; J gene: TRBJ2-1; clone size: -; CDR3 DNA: TGTGCCAGCAGCGAGACTAGCGGGGCCTACAATGAGCAGTTCTTC; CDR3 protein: CASSETSGAYNEQFF
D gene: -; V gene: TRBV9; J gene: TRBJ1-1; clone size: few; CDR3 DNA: TGTGCCAGCAGCGTAGGAGCGGGGCCGGAGAACACTGAAGCTTTCTTT; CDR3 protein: CASSVGAGPENTEAFF
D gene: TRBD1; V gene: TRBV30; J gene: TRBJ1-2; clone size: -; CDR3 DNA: TGTGCCTGGAGTCAAGGGACAGGGGGCAATCACTATGGCTACACCTTC; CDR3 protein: CAWSQGTGGNHYGYTF
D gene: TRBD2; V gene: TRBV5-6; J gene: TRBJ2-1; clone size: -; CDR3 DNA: TGTGCCAGCAACATGGGGGGGAGCAATGAGCAGTTCTTC; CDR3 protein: CASNMGGSNEQFF
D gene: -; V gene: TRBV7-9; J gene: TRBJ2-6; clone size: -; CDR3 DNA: TGTGCCAGCAGCTTACAGGGTCAATCTGGGGCCAACGTCCTGACTTTC; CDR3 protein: CASSLQGQSGANVLTF
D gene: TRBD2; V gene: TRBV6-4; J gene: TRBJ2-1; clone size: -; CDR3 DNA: TGTGCCAGCAGCGACCATCCCGGAGCGGGAAGTGAGCAGTTCTTC; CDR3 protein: CASSDHPGAGSEQFF
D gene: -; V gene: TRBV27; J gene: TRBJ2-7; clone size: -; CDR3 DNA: TGTGCCAGCAGTTTTGGCCTCTTATCCTACGAGCAGTACTTC; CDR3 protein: CASSFGLLSYEQYF
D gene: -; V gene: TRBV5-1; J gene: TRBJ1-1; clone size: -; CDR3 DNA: TGCGCCAGCAGTGGACAGAACCGGGGCACTGAAGCTTTCTTT; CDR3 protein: CASSGQNRGTEAFF
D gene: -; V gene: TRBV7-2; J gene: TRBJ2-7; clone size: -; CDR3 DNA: TGTGCCAGCAGCCAGGACACGGCCTACGAGCAGTACTTC; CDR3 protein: CASSQDTAYEQYF
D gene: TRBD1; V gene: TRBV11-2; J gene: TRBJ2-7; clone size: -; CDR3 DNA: TGTGCCGTACAGGGGAACCACGAGCAGTACTTC; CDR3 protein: CAVQGNHEQYF
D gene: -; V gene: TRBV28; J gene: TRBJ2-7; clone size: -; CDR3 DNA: TGTGCCAGTCACGCCCGGTGGGGGCAACTCTCCTACGAGCAGTACTTC; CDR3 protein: CASHARWGQLSYEQYF
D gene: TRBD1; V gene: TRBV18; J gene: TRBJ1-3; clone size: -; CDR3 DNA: TGTGCCAGCTCACCGATCGCAGGGGGCAGGCACACCATATATTTT; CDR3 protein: CASSPIAGGRHTIYF
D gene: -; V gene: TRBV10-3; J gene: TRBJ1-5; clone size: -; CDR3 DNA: TGTGCCACTTCTGCAGGGAATCAGCCCCAGCATTTT; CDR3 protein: CATSAGNQPQHF
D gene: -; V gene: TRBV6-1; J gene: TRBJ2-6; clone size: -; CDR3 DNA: TGTGCCAGCAGTGAAGGCAGGGCTGGGGCCAACGTCCTGACTTTC; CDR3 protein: CASSEGRAGANVLTF
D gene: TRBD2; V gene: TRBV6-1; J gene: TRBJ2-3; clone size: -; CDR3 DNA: TGTGCCACCGAGGGGACTAGCGGGAGGCCCCCGTATTTT; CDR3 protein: CATEGTSGRPPYF
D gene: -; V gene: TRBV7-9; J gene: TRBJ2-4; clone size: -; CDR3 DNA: TGTGCCAGCAGCATTACGGGGGTGTTAAACATTCAGTACTTC; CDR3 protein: CASSITGVLNIQYF
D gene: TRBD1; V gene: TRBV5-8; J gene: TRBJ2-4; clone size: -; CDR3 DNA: TGTGCCAGCACGGACAGGGGGGACATTCAGTACTTC; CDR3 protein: CASTDRGDIQYF
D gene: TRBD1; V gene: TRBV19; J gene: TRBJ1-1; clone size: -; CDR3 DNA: TGTGCCAGTAGACTCGTAACAGGGGCGAACACTGAAGCTTTCTTT; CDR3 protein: CASRLVTGANTEAFF
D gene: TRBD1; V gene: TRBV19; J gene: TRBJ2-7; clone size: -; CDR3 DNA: TGTGCCAGTAGTATCCACACTATACAGGGGGTACCCTACGAGCAGTACTTC; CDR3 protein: CASSIHTIQGVPYEQYF
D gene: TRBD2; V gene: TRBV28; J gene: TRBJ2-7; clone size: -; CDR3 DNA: TGTGCCAGCAGTTTGCATCCCCTAGCGGGAGGCGAGCAGTACTTC; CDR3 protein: CASSLHPLAGGEQYF